The 8 T cell receptor beta chains listed next were all sequenced from one sample in a study of T cells in Graves' hyperthyroidism and ophthalmopathy. Regions amplified from RNA transcripts were the TCR beta CDR3 regions. The TCR CDR3 was amplified in a first-round RT-PCR using the HTBI primer set. MiXCR was run by TCRdb on the multiplex PCR reads, yielding one entry per CDR3 protein. The top ten clones hold under 8% of a sample with roughly 630,000 distinct CDR3 sequences, more than 15% of them seen once. The sample comprised blood. These receptors were obtained from a woman aged 30 to 39 with Graves' hyperthyroidism.

This clonotype came up many times. V usage is TRBV7-9 and J usage is TRBJ1-5; tentative D call: TRBD1 (5 bases). V dropped 10 bases and J dropped 0 bases, with 13 bases sitting between them. Germline V gene lookup returns CDR1 SEHNR and CDR2 FQNEAQ (reference sequence). The CDR3 has 14 amino acids. The CDR3 DNA reads as TGTGCCACCGGGGATGACAGTAGCAATCAGCCCCAGCATTTT. Its translation is CATGDDSSNQPQHF.

The chain couples TRBV30 to TRBJ2-7, with TRBD2 matching over 7 bases. Germline V gene lookup returns CDR1 GTSNPN and CDR2 SVGIG (reference sequence). Trimming took 6 bases from V and 4 from J; bases not matched to a gene: 12. The CDR3 length is 14 residues. In DNA, the CDR3 is TGTGCCTGTAACACCCGGGGACTATCTTACGAGCAGTACTTC. Its protein product is CACNTRGLSYEQYF.

V gene TRBV20-1 combines with J gene TRBJ1-4; the D is unclear. Germline V gene sequence: CDR1 DFQATT, CDR2 SNEGSKA (reference sequence). The CDR3 sequence is 14 residues long. The ends were cut back, 4 bases at V and 5 bases at J, with 14 bases in the middle. The CDR3 DNA is TGCAGTGCTACGATAGGCCTCGGGAATGAAAAACTGTTTTTT. Its translation: CSATIGLGNEKLFF.

The chain is built from TRBV5-1 and TRBJ2-5, with 15 nucleotides matching TRBD2. Trimming cost V 2 bases and J 5 bases; bases outside gene matches: 4. Germline V gives CDR1 SGHRS, CDR2 YFSETQ. The CDR3 sequence is 16 residues long. The CDR3 protein is CASSLGLAGGPETQYF. The CDR3 region has the DNA TGCGCCAGCAGCTTAGGACTAGCGGGAGGGCCCGAGACCCAGTACTTC.

Ten or more counts support this clonotype. One end of the junction is discordant with germline, which a read error may explain. The V call is TRBV5-1, the J call TRBJ2-7; either TRBD1 or TRBD2 may fit D (5 bases each). The CDR3 totals 11 residues. Germline CDR1 is SGHRS and CDR2 is YFSETQ. This chain's CDR3 is CASSGGYEQYF. The DNA for the CDR3 is TGTGCCAGCAGTGGGGGCTACGAGCAGTACTTC.

Remarks on this clonotype: A clone one base away is much larger, so this may be a read error. The CDR3 loop is CASSGNRPQHF. The CDR3 nucleotides are TGTGCCAGCAGTGGTAATCGGCCCCAGCATTTT. J is TRBJ1-5 and V is TRBV28; D call uncertain. The germline V gene has CDR1 MDHEN and CDR2 SYDVKM. CDR3 size: 11 residues. The variable domain in full, with the rest retrieved from reference TRBV28 and TRBJ1-5, is DVKVTQSSRYLVKRTGEKVFLECVQDMDHENMFWYRQDPGLGLRLIYFSYDVKMKEKGDIPEGYSVSREKKERFSLILESASTNQTSMYLCASSGNRPQHFGDGTRLSIL.

This clonotype was observed many times. This chain links TRBV29-1 with TRBJ2-1, with 13 bases matching TRBD2. Germline V lookup: CDR1 SQVTM, CDR2 ANQGSEA. CDR3 length equals 15 residues. Trimming took 1 base from V and 6 from J; bases not matched to a gene: 3. CDR3 amino acids: CSVEGTSGSVNEQFF. The CDR3 DNA reads TGCAGCGTTGAAGGGACTAGCGGGAGCGTCAATGAGCAGTTCTTC.

This clonotype showed up many times. This chain connects TRBV28 to TRBJ2-3; the match to TRBD2 covers 9 bases. V lost 5 bases, J lost 6 bases, and 9 bases stayed unmatched. The CDR3 has 15 amino acids. Germline V gene data show CDR1 as MDHEN and CDR2 as SYDVKM. The CDR3 is CASSPRISGSDTQYF. Here the CDR3 DNA reads TGTGCCAGCAGTCCGCGAATTAGCGGGAGTGATACGCAGTATTTT.